This T cell receptor beta chain appears in the sequencing data of a study of control samples from healthy donors and cancer patients. Clones were read by immunoSEQ multiplex PCR, and TCRdb kept only the in-frame ones, dropping some. Among roughly 29,000 clones listed, 87% were seen once. The CDR3 covers 11 residues. Germline V gene sequence: CDR1 MDHEN, CDR2 SYDVKM. The ends were cut back, 4 bases at V and 2 bases at J, with 2 bases in the middle. The clonotype comes from a female donor with melanoma. Sequencing input: formalin-fixed, paraffin-embedded tissue. The chain recombines TRBV28 with TRBJ1-2; D is unresolved. CDR3 region: CASSYNYGYTF. The CDR3 coding sequence is TGTGCCAGCAGTTACAACTATGGCTACACCTTC.